Listed below are T cell receptor beta chains from one sample, sequenced in a study of neurological immune-mediated disorders. TCRdb reprocessed the 5' RACE reads with MiXCR, giving one entry per CDR3 protein. The profile shows about 74,000 distinct CDR3 sequences, 5.2% of them singletons. Sequenced sample: PBMCs. Every receptor here comes from a man younger than 30 with multiple sclerosis. Each CDR3 is given with its conserved first and last residue. Each record gives: J gene, clone size, D gene, V gene, CDR3 protein, CDR3 DNA. The D gene is left open where the match is weak. The size entry is marked missing in some rows and otherwise reads once, few, many or a size class.

TRBJ1-5 | few | - | TRBV6-1 | CASTKRGSNQPQNF | TGTGCCAGCACTAAAAGGGGTAGCAATCAGCCCCAGAATTTT
TRBJ2-7 | many | TRBD2 | TRBV5-1 | CASSSLREGAEQYF | TGCGCCAGCAGCTCCTTGCGGGAGGGCGCCGAGCAGTACTTC
TRBJ2-7 | - | - | TRBV11-2 | CASSSFLAGPVGNFEQYF | TGTGCCAGCAGCTCCTTCCTCGCGGGGCCAGTCGGAAATTTCGAGCAGTACTTC
TRBJ2-1 | many | - | TRBV5-1 | CASSLEWGRDEQFF | TGCGCCAGCAGCTTGGAGTGGGGCCGGGACGAGCAGTTCTTC
TRBJ1-1 | many | - | TRBV20-1 | CSASLPQLGEAFF | TGCAGTGCTAGTTTGCCCCAATTGGGTGAAGCTTTCTTT
TRBJ2-7 | many | - | TRBV6-5 | CASGDGLYEQYF | TGTGCCAGCGGGGACGGGCTTTACGAGCAGTACTTC
TRBJ1-3 | many | - | TRBV5-1 | CASSLGQGSTIYF | TGCGCCAGCAGCTTGGGGCAGGGTTCCACCATATATTTT
TRBJ2-1 | many | - | TRBV5-1 | CASSLASTTYNEQFF | TGCGCCAGCAGCTTGGCCTCGACGACCTACAATGAGCAGTTCTTC
TRBJ2-2 | many | TRBD2 | TRBV7-2 | CASSPTSGRGTGELFF | TGTGCCAGCAGTCCGACTAGCGGGAGAGGTACCGGGGAGCTGTTTTTT
TRBJ2-7 | many | - | TRBV12-3/TRBV12-4 | CASSAYEQYF | TGTGCCAGCAGCGCCTACGAGCAGTACTTC
TRBJ2-7 | many | - | TRBV2 | CASIGRDLSYEQYF | TGTGCCAGCATCGGGCGGGATCTCTCCTACGAGCAGTACTTC
TRBJ1-2 | many | - | TRBV3-1 | CASSQSSTASGGGYTF | TGTGCCAGCAGCCAAAGTTCGACAGCCTCTGGAGGGGGCTACACCTTC
TRBJ2-3 | many | TRBD2 | TRBV20-1 | CSARLAGGATQYF | TGCAGTGCTAGACTAGCGGGGGGCGCTACGCAGTATTTT
TRBJ1-5 | few | - | TRBV18 | CASSLTGKGQPQHF | TGTGCCAGCTCACTAACAGGGAAGGGTCAGCCCCAGCATTTT
TRBJ1-2 | many | - | TRBV5-1 | CASSLDIPAGYTF | TGCGCCAGCAGCCTCGACATCCCAGCGGGCTACACCTTC
TRBJ1-6 | many | - | TRBV4-2 | CASSQDKVLNSPLHF | TGTGCCAGCAGCCAAGATAAGGTCTTGAATTCACCCCTCCACTTT
TRBJ1-2 | many | TRBD1 | TRBV29-1 | CSVSTGDYGYTF | TGCAGCGTTTCGACAGGGGACTATGGCTACACCTTC
TRBJ2-3 | few | - | TRBV12-3/TRBV12-4 | CASSFIADNTQYF | TGTGCCAGCAGTTTCATAGCGGATAATACGCAGTATTTT
TRBJ1-5 | few | - | TRBV12-3/TRBV12-4 | CASSPDGDLNQPQNF | TGTGCCAGCAGCCCCGACGGGGACCTCAATCAGCCCCAGAATTTT
TRBJ1-2 | many | - | TRBV27 | CASGERGYNYGYTF | TGTGCCAGCGGCGAGAGGGGATACAACTATGGCTACACCTTC
TRBJ2-1 | few | - | TRBV7-9 | CASSLIVGEQFF | TGTGCCAGCAGCTTAATAGTCGGTGAGCAGTTCTTC
TRBJ2-2 | many | - | TRBV6-5 | CASSYGSSVGTGELFF | TGTGCCAGCAGTTACGGTTCTAGCGTAGGCACCGGGGAGCTGTTTTTT
TRBJ2-3 | many | - | TRBV14 | CASSQDSRVLDTQYF | TGTGCCAGCAGCCAAGACAGTCGGGTGTTAGATACGCAGTATTTT
TRBJ2-5 | many | - | TRBV20-1 | CSARDRDQETQYF | TGCAGTGCTAGAGATCGGGACCAAGAGACCCAGTACTTC
TRBJ1-1 | many | - | TRBV19 | CAIQAGANTEAFF | TGTGCCATCCAGGCCGGGGCGAACACTGAAGCTTTCTTT
TRBJ1-4 | many | TRBD1 | TRBV12-3/TRBV12-4 | CASTPGQAEKLFF | TGTGCCAGCACTCCGGGACAGGCGGAAAAACTGTTTTTT
TRBJ2-5 | many | - | TRBV5-1 | CASSLGDMYQETQYF | TGCGCCAGCAGCTTGGGGGATATGTACCAAGAGACCCAGTACTTC
TRBJ1-5 | many | - | TRBV4-2 | CASSQEGRGGYNQPQHF | TGTGCCAGCAGCCAAGAGGGCAGGGGAGGATACAATCAGCCCCAGCATTTT
TRBJ2-3 | many | - | TRBV7-2 | CASSPLDADTQYF | TGTGCCAGCAGCCCGCTGGACGCAGATACGCAGTATTTT
TRBJ1-1 | - | - | TRBV20-1 | CSARPGRNTEAFF | TGCAGTGCTAGACCAGGGAGGAACACTGAAGCTTTCTTT
TRBJ2-1 | few | - | TRBV19 | CASSIRGSYNEQFF | TGTGCCAGTAGTATCAGGGGCTCCTACAATGAGCAGTTCTTC
TRBJ1-2 | many | - | TRBV9 | CASSADGLYGYTF | TGTGCCAGCAGCGCGGACGGACTCTATGGCTACACCTTC
TRBJ2-7 | - | - | TRBV18 | CASSPRTVSYEQYF | TGTGCCAGCTCACCTCGGACGGTCTCCTACGAGCAGTACTTC